The 25 T cell receptor beta chains presented below share a single source sample, sequenced in a study of blood T cell repertoires in COVID-19. Only in-frame clones appear in the TCRdb table, and some are missing; sequencing was by immunoSEQ multiplex PCR. The sample has about 280,000 clones, approximately 88% seen once; the top ten hold almost 9.5%. The sample taken for sequencing was peripheral blood. These receptors were collected from a man younger than 35 with active or convalescent COVID-19.

The chain uses TRBV30 and TRBJ1-2; D is undetermined. V lost 1 base and J lost 8, with 17 bases in between. The CDR3 covers 14 residues. CDR1 and CDR2 (germline): GTSNPN, SVGIG (reference sequence). The CDR3 spells CAWSEPGNRGGYTF. CDR3 DNA: TGTGCCTGGAGTGAGCCTGGCAATCGAGGGGGCTACACCTTC.

The chain couples TRBV19 to TRBJ2-5; D may be TRBD1 (5 bases). Germline V CDR1 and CDR2: LNHDA, SQIVND (reference sequence). Trimming cost V 5 bases and J 3 bases, with 16 bases left between them. The CDR3 loop spans 15 amino acids. In nucleotides, the CDR3 is TGTGCCAGTAGTCCTCTTAGGACAACTAAAGAGACCCAGTACTTC. Residues: CASSPLRTTKETQYF.

In its sample, this clone was seen once. J is TRBJ1-6 and V is TRBV6-5, with 7 bases identical to TRBD1. Germline values: CDR1 MNHEY, CDR2 SVGAGI. J lost 10 bases, V lost 2 bases, and 5 bases had no gene match. The CDR3 loop spans 14 amino acids. This CDR3 is CASSYKGARSPLHF. CDR3 DNA sequence: TGTGCCAGCAGTTACAAGGGGGCACGGTCACCCCTCCACTTT.

This sequence joins TRBV10-2 and TRBJ1-5; no reliable D call. V was cut by 3 bases and J by 2 bases, with 11 bases left in between. This CDR3 is 15 amino acids long. Germline CDR1 reads WSHSY; CDR2 reads SAAADI. For the CDR3, the DNA is TGCGCCAGCAGTGACGGTCGGGTGCGCAATCAGCCCCAGCATTTT. This codes for CASSDGRVRNQPQHF.

The chain links TRBV4-3 to TRBJ1-1; TRBD1 matches 10 bases. CDR3 length: 18 amino acids. Losses at the gene ends were 2 bases for V and 0 bases for J; bases not matched to a gene: 9. The germline V gene has CDR1 LGHNA and CDR2 YSLEER. DNA for the CDR3: TGCGCCAGCAGCCAACCGCCGGGACAGGGGAATATGAACACTGAAGCTTTCTTT. This encodes CASSQPPGQGNMNTEAFF.

The chain recombines TRBV10-2 with TRBJ2-1; 9 bases fit TRBD2. CDR1 is WSHSY and CDR2 is SAAADI in the germline V gene. J was trimmed by 3 bases and V by 6 bases; bases with no gene match: 9. The CDR3 is 16 residues long. The CDR3: CASSRTSGGLYNEQFF. CDR3 nucleotides: TGCGCCAGCAGCCGTACAAGCGGGGGGCTCTACAATGAGCAGTTCTTC.

This chain uses TRBV6-2 or TRBV6-3 with TRBJ1-5, with a possible D match to TRBD1 (6 bases). The CDR3 has 14 amino acids. V was trimmed by 6 bases and J by 2 bases, leaving 11 bases between them. Germline-derived CDR1 and CDR2 are MNHEY and SVGEGT. The CDR3 nucleotides read TGTGCCAGCAGCCAGAGACAGGGCAATCAGCCCCAGCATTTT. Protein: CASSQRQGNQPQHF.

The chain employs TRBV9 and TRBJ1-1; D is unresolved. The CDR3 length is 14 residues. Trimming left V 0 bases short and J 1 base short, with 7 bases between. Per the germline V gene, CDR1 is SGDLS and CDR2 is YYNGEE. This CDR3 reads CASSVDVGNTEAFF. CDR3 bases: TGTGCCAGCAGCGTAGACGTCGGGAACACTGAAGCTTTCTTT.

This chain uses TRBV28 with TRBJ1-5, with TRBD1 as a possible D gene (6 bases). Germline V CDR1 and CDR2: MDHEN, SYDVKM. The ends were cut back, 5 bases at V and 0 bases at J, with 17 bases in the middle. The CDR3 covers 17 residues. The CDR3 sequence: CASSPFWGGLSNQPQHF. In DNA, the CDR3 is TGTGCCAGCAGTCCCTTTTGGGGGGGGCTTAGCAATCAGCCCCAGCATTTT.

The genes are TRBV5-1 and TRBJ1-2; 9 bases map to TRBD1. The junction had 5 bases not matched to a gene; V was cut back by 4 bases and J by 7 bases. CDR3 length: 13 amino acids. Germline V CDR1 and CDR2: SGHRS, YFSETQ. The CDR3 coding sequence is TGCGCCAGCAGCCCTGGGACAGGGTTTGGCTACACCTTC. This encodes CASSPGTGFGYTF.

The chain's CDR3 is CASSLDRDVAQYF. The CDR3 DNA follows: TGTGCCAGCAGCTTGGACAGGGACGTGGCCCAGTACTTC. The chain combines TRBV5-4 with TRBJ2-5; D may be TRBD1 (6 bases). Per the germline V gene, CDR1 is SGHNT and CDR2 is YYREEE (reference sequence). The CDR3 is 13 residues long. Trimming removed 0 bases at V and 9 bases at J, with 12 bases between.

This chain uses TRBV19 with TRBJ2-7; 7 positions match TRBD1. Trimming at V came to 3 bases and at J to 1 base, leaving 6 bases not matched to a gene. The CDR3 is 15 residues long. The germline gives CDR1 LNHDA, CDR2 SQIVND (reference sequence). The CDR3 reads CASSMVRGPSYEQYF. The CDR3 region has the DNA TGTGCCAGTAGTATGGTAAGGGGGCCATCCTACGAGCAGTACTTC.

J is TRBJ1-1 and V is TRBV27; 7 nucleotides agree with TRBD1. In germline, CDR1 is MNHEY, CDR2 SMNVEV (reference sequence). J gave up 4 bases and V 6 bases, and 8 bases lay outside the gene matches. The CDR3 has 14 residues. The CDR3, as DNA: TGTGCCAGCAGATTCAGACAGGGTTTCACTGAAGCTTTCTTT. This translates into CASRFRQGFTEAFF.

The chain joins TRBV10-2 to TRBJ2-3; D perhaps matches TRBD2 (6 bases). V was shortened by 4 bases and J by 5 bases, with 13 bases between the two germline ends. CDR1 is WSHSY and CDR2 is SAAADI in the germline V gene. The CDR3 has 14 amino acids. This CDR3 reads CASSGTKLEDTQYF. The CDR3 nucleotides are TGCGCCAGCAGTGGGACTAAACTAGAAGATACGCAGTATTTT.

V is TRBV29-1 and J is TRBJ1-1; D is perhaps TRBD1 (5 bases). Trimming removed 3 bases at V and 4 bases at J, with 12 bases between. Germline values: CDR1 SQVTM, CDR2 ANQGSEA. The CDR3 is 13 amino acids. CDR3 region: CSVDWGDGTEAFF. In DNA, the CDR3 is TGCAGCGTTGACTGGGGGGATGGCACTGAAGCTTTCTTT. The variable domain in full, completed from reference TRBV29-1 and TRBJ1-1, reads SAVISQKPSRDICQRGTSLTIQCQVDSQVTMMFWYRQQPGQSLTLIATANQGSEATYESGFVIDKFPISRPNLTFSTLTVSNMSPEDSSIYLCSVDWGDGTEAFFGQGTRLTVV.

The V gene is TRBV15, the J gene TRBJ2-7; 9 bases line up with TRBD2. The CDR3 consists of 16 residues. Germline loops: CDR1 LNHNV, CDR2 YYDKDF (reference sequence). The junction had 7 bases not matched to a gene; V was cut back by 1 base and J by 3 bases. DNA for the CDR3: TGTGCCACCAGCAGAGTAGGGCTAGCGGGGAACTACGAGCAGTACTTC. It encodes CATSRVGLAGNYEQYF.

The J gene is TRBJ1-2, the V gene TRBV6-5; 8 bases line up with TRBD1. Looked up from germline, CDR1 is MNHEY and CDR2 is SVGAGI. The CDR3 is made up of 15 amino acids. The V segment lost 2 bases and the J segment 4 bases; nucleotides outside the gene matches: 6. The CDR3 bases are TGTGCCAGCAGTTACCGGACAGGGACGAGCTATGGCTACACCTTC. Translation: CASSYRTGTSYGYTF.

This chain connects TRBV10-3 to TRBJ1-2; a possible D gene is TRBD1 (6 bases). Germline V gives CDR1 ENHRY, CDR2 SYGVKD. This CDR3 region has 13 residues. The V and J ends lost 5 bases and 6 bases respectively, with 13 bases between them. The CDR3 DNA follows: TGTGCCATCAGTCTCGGGACACGGGATGGCTACACCTTC. It translates to CAISLGTRDGYTF.

This chain uses TRBV2 with TRBJ2-1; 8 bases agree with TRBD1. Looked up from germline, CDR1 is SNHLY and CDR2 is FYNNEI. This CDR3 has 14 amino acids. Losses at the gene ends were 4 bases for V and 5 bases for J; bases not matched to a gene: 4. The DNA of the CDR3 is TGTGCCAGCAGTGGTGGGACAGGCAACAATGAGCAGTTCTTC. Protein: CASSGGTGNNEQFF.

The chain joins TRBV9 to TRBJ2-3; maybe TRBD1 (6 bases). This CDR3 comprises 15 residues. With 1 base removed from V and 1 base from J, the gap between germline ends came to 10 bases. Germline values: CDR1 SGDLS, CDR2 YYNGEE. The chain's CDR3 is CASSVMGARTDTQYF. The CDR3 DNA follows: TGTGCCAGCAGCGTAATGGGGGCCCGCACAGATACGCAGTATTTT. Full variable domain (rest looked up from reference TRBV9 and TRBJ2-3): DSGVTQTPKHLITATGQRVTLRCSPRSGDLSVYWYQQSLDQGLQFLIQYYNGEERAKGNILERFSAQQFPDLHSELNLSSLELGDSALYFCASSVMGARTDTQYFGPGTRLTVL.

V and J are TRBV6-5 and TRBJ2-3, with TRBD2 as a possible D gene (6 bases). Trimming took 11 bases from V and 1 from J, leaving 10 bases between them. The CDR3 runs to 12 residues. Germline V gene lookup returns CDR1 MNHEY and CDR2 SVGAGI. In DNA form, the CDR3 reads TGTGCCTCGGGACTCGGCACAGATACGCAGTATTTT. Translation gives CASGLGTDTQYF.

This clone was detected once. The rearrangement links TRBV7-8 to TRBJ2-3; the match to TRBD2 covers 7 bases. CDR1 is SGHVS, CDR2 FQNEAQ, per germline. Trimming at V came to 4 bases and at J to 4 bases, leaving 5 bases not matched to a gene. The CDR3 has 14 amino acids. In DNA, the CDR3 is TGTGCCAGCAGCTCGGGGGGTAGGGCAGATACGCAGTATTTT. Translating it yields CASSSGGRADTQYF.

The chain couples TRBV4-3 to TRBJ2-2, with D unresolved. Germline assignment: CDR1 LGHNA and CDR2 YSLEER. The CDR3 is 15 residues long. The V end lost 0 bases, the J end lost 4 bases, and 9 bases lay between the germline ends. In DNA form, the CDR3 reads TGCGCCAGCAGCCAAGATACAGACGGCACCGGGGAGCTGTTTTTT. Its protein product is CASSQDTDGTGELFF.

The chain carries TRBV10-3 and TRBJ2-6, with a tentative D call TRBD2 (6 bases). The CDR3 has 20 residues. Trimming stripped 5 bases from V and 0 bases from J, with 23 bases between. In germline, CDR1 is ENHRY, CDR2 SYGVKD. CDR3 nucleotide sequence: TGTGCCATCAGTAGTTCAGCGGGCTTCTCCTATCCCTCTGGGGCCAACGTCCTGACTTTC. Translating it yields CAISSSAGFSYPSGANVLTF.

This rearrangement joins TRBV29-1 to TRBJ1-1; 9 bases fit TRBD1. Per the germline V gene, CDR1 is SQVTM and CDR2 is ANQGSEA. This CDR3 comprises 13 residues. Trimming removed 4 bases from V and 1 base from J; junction bases left unmatched: 1. CDR3 nucleotide sequence: TGCAGCGTTGTGGGACAGGGGAACACTGAAGCTTTCTTT. Its translation: CSVVGQGNTEAFF.